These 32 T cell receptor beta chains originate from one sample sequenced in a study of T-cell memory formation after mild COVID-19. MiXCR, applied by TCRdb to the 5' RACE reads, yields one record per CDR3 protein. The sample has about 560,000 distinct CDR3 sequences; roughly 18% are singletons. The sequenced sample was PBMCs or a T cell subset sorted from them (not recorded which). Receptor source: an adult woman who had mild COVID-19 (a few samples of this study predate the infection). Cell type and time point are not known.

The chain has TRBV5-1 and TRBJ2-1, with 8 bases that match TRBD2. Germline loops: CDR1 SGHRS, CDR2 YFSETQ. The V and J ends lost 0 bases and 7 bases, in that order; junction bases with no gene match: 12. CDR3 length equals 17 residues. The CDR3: CASSLDRTSPRGNEQFF. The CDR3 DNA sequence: TGCGCCAGCAGCTTGGATAGGACTAGCCCACGTGGAAATGAGCAGTTCTTC.

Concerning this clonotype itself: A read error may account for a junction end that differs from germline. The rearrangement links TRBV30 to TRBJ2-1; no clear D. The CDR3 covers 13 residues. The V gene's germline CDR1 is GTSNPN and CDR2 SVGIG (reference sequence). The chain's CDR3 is CDWKNPSYNEQFF. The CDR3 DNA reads TGTGACTGGAAGAATCCCTCCTACAATGAGCAGTTCTTC. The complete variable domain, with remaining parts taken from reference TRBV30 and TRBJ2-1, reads SQTIHQWPATLVQPVGSPLSLECTVEGTSNPNLYWYRQAAGRGLQLLFYSVGIGQISSEVPQNLSASRPQDRQFILSSKKLLLSDSGFYLCDWKNPSYNEQFFGPGTRLTVL.

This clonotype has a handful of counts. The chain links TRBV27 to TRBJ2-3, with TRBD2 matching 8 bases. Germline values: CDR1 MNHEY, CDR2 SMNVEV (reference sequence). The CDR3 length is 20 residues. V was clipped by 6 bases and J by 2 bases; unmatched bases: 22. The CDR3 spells CASSPARRGVLTLYTDTQYF. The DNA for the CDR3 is TGTGCCAGCAGCCCAGCCCGGCGGGGGGTACTAACCCTGTACACAGATACGCAGTATTTT.

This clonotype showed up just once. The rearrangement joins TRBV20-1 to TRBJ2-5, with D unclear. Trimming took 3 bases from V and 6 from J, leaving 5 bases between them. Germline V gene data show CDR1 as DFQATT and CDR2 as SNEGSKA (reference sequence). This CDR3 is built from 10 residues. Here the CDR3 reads CSASLKTQYF. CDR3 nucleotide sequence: TGCAGTGCTAGTCTCAAGACCCAGTACTTC.

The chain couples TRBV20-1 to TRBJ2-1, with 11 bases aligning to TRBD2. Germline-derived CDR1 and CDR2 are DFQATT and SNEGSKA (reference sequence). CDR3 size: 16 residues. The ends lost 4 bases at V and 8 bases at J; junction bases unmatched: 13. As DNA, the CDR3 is TGCAGTGCTAACTCACTCCTCGGACTAGCGGGCGATGAGCAGTTCTTC. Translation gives CSANSLLGLAGDEQFF.

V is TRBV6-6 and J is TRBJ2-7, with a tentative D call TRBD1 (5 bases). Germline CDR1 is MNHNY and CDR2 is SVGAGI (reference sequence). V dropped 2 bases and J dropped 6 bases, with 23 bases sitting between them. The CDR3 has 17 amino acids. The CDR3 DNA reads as TGTGCCAGCAGTTACGGGGTGGGGCCTACCACCACCGGCGAGCAGTACTTC. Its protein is CASSYGVGPTTTGEQYF.

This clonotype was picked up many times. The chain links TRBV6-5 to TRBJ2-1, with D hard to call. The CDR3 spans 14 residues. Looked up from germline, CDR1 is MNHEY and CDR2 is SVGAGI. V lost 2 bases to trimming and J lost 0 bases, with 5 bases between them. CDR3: CASSYESSYNEQFF. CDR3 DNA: TGTGCCAGCAGTTACGAGAGCTCCTACAATGAGCAGTTCTTC.

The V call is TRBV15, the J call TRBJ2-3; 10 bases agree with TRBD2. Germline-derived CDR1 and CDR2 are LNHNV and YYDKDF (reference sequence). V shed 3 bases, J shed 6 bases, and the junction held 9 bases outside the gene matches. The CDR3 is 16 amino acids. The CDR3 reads CATSSALGLARDTQYF. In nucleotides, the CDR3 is TGTGCCACCAGCAGCGCTCTGGGACTAGCGAGGGATACGCAGTATTTT.

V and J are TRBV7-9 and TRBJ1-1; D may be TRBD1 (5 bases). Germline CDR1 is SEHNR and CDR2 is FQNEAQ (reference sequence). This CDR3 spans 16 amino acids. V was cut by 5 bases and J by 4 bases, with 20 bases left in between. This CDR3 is CASSALVGVLGTEAFF. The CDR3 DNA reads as TGTGCCAGCAGCGCCCTAGTGGGGGTGTTGGGCACTGAAGCTTTCTTT.

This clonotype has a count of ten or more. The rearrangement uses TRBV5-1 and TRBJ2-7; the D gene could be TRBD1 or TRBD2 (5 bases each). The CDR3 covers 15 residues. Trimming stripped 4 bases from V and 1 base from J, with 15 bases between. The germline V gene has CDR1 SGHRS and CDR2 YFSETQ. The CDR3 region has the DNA TGCGCCAGCAGCCCATGGAAAGAGGGGTCCTACGAGCAGTACTTC. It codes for CASSPWKEGSYEQYF.

CDR3 DNA sequence: TGTGCCAGCAGCTTAGCGGCAGGGAAGAATGAAAAACTGTTTTTT. It codes for CASSLAAGKNEKLFF. The rearrangement links TRBV7-2 to TRBJ1-4, with a possible D match to TRBD1 (5 bases). V lost 0 bases to trimming and J lost 5 bases, with 10 bases between them. This CDR3 spans 15 amino acids. The germline gives CDR1 SGHTA, CDR2 FQGNSA.

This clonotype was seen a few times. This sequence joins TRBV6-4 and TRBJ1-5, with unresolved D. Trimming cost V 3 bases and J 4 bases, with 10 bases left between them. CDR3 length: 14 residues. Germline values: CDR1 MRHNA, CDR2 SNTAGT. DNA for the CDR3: TGTGCCAGCAGTGAAGTTGGAGGGAATCAGCCCCAGCATTTT. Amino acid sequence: CASSEVGGNQPQHF.

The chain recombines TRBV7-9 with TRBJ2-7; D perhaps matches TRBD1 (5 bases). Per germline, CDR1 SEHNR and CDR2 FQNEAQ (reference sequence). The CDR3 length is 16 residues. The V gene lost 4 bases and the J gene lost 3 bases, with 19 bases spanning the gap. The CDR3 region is CASSSSLSTAHYEQYF. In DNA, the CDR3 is TGTGCCAGCAGCTCCTCTCTTTCGACAGCCCACTACGAGCAGTACTTC.

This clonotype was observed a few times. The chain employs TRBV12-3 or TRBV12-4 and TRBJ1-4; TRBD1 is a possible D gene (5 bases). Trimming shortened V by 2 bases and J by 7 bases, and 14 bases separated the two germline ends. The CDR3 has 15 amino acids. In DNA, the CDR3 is TGTGCCAGCAGTTTAAGTGGCCAGGGAGGTGAAAAACTGTTTTTT. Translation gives CASSLSGQGGEKLFF.

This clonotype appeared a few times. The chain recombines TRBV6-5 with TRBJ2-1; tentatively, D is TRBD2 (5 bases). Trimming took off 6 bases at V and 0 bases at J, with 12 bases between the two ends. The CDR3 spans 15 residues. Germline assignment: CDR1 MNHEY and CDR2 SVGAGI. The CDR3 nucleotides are TGTGCCAGCAGCCAAAGCGGAAGCTCCTACAATGAGCAGTTCTTC. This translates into CASSQSGSSYNEQFF.

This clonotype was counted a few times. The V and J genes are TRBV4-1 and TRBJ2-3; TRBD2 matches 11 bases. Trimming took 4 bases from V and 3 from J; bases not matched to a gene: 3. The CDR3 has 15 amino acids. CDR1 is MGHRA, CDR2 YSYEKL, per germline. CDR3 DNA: TGCGCCAGCAGCCGACTAGCGGGGACTACAGATACGCAGTATTTT. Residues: CASSRLAGTTDTQYF.

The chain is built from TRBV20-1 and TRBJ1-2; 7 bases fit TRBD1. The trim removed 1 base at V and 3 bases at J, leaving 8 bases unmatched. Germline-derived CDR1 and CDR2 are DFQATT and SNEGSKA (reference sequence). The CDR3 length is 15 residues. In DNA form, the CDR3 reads TGCAGTGCTAGAGTCTCGACAGGGTTCGACTATGGCTACACCTTC. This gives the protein CSARVSTGFDYGYTF.

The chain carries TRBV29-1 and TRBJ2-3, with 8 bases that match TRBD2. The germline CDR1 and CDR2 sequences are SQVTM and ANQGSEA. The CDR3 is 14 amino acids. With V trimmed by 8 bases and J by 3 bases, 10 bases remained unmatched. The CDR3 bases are TGCAGCTCGACTAGCCCGGGAGGGACAGATACGCAGTATTTT. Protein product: CSSTSPGGTDTQYF.

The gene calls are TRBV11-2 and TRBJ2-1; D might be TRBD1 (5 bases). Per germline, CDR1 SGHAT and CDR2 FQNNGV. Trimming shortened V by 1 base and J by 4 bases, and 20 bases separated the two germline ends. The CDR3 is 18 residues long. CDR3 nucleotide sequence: TGTGCCAGCAGCTTAGGTGGGGCCGCCCCTCACTCTTACAATGAGCAGTTCTTC. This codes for CASSLGGAAPHSYNEQFF.

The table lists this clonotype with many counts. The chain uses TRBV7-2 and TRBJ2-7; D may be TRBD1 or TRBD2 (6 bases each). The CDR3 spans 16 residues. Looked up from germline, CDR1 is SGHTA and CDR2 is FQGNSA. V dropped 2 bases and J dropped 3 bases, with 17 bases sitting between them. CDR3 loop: CASSLSSTGAGYEQYF. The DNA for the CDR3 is TGTGCCAGCAGCTTATCGTCGACGGGGGCCGGCTACGAGCAGTACTTC.

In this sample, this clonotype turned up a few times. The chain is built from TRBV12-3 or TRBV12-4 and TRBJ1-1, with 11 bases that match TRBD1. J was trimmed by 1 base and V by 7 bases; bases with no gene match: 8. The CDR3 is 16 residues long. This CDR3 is CASNVDRGRGNTEAFF. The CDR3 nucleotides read TGTGCCAGCAACGTGGACAGGGGGCGCGGGAACACTGAAGCTTTCTTT.

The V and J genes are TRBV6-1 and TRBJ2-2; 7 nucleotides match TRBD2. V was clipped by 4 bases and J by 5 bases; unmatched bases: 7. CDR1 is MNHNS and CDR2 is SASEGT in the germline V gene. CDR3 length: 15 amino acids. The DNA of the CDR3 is TGTGCCAGCAGTGTCTTGGGACTAATAACCGGGGAGCTGTTTTTT. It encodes CASSVLGLITGELFF.

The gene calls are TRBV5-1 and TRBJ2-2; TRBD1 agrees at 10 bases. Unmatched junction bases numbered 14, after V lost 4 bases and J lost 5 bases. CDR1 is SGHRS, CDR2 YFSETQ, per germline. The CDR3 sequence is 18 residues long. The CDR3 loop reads CASSAFPKDRGQTGELFF. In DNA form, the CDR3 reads TGCGCCAGCAGCGCCTTCCCTAAAGACAGGGGGCAAACCGGGGAGCTGTTTTTT.

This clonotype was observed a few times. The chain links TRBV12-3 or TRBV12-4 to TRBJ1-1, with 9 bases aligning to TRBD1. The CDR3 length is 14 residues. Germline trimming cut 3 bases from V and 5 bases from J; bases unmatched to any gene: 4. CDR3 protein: CASSFSDRGTEAFF. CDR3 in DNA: TGTGCCAGCAGTTTTTCTGACAGGGGGACTGAAGCTTTCTTT.

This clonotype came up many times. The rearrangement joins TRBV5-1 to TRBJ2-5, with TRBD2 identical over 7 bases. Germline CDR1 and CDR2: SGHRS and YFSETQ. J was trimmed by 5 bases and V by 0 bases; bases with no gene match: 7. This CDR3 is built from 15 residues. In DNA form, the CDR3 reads TGCGCCAGCAGCTTGGAGGGACTAAGTGCGGAGACCCAGTACTTC. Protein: CASSLEGLSAETQYF.

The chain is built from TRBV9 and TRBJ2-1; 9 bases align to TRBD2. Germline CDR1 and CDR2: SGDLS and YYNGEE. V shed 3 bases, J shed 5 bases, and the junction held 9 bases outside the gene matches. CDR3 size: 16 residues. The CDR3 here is CASSAPGLATHNEQFF. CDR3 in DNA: TGTGCCAGCAGCGCGCCGGGACTAGCAACCCACAATGAGCAGTTCTTC. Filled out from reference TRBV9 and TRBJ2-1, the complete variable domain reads DSGVTQTPKHLITATGQRVTLRCSPRSGDLSVYWYQQSLDQGLQFLIQYYNGEERAKGNILERFSAQQFPDLHSELNLSSLELGDSALYFCASSAPGLATHNEQFFGPGTRLTVL.

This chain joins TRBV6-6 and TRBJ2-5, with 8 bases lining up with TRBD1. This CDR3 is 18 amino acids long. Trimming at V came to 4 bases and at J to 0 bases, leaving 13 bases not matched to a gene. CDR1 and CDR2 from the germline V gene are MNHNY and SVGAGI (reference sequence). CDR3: CASSSQGQGGRYQETQYF. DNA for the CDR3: TGTGCCAGCAGTTCACAAGGACAGGGAGGCCGGTACCAAGAGACCCAGTACTTC.

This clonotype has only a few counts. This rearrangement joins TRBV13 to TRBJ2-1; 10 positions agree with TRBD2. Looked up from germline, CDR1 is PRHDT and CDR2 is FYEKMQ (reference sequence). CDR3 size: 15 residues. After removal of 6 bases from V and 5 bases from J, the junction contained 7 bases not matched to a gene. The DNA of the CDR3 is TGTGCCAGCAGACCCAGCGGGGGGGCCCACAATGAGCAGTTCTTC. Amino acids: CASRPSGGAHNEQFF.

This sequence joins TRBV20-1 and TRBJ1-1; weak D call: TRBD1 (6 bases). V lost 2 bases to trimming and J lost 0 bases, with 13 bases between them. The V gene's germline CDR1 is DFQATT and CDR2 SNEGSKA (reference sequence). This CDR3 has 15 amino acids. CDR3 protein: CSARIPGHMNTEAFF. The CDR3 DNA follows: TGCAGTGCTAGAATTCCGGGACACATGAACACTGAAGCTTTCTTT.

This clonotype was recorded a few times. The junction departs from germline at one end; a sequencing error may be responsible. In nucleotides, the CDR3 is TGCTGTGCTACCGGGACCTATGGCTACACCTTC. Protein sequence: CCATGTYGYTF. The chain couples TRBV20-1 to TRBJ1-2, with D perhaps TRBD1 (5 bases). Germline lookup yields CDR1 DFQATT and CDR2 SNEGSKA (reference sequence). This CDR3 region has 11 residues.

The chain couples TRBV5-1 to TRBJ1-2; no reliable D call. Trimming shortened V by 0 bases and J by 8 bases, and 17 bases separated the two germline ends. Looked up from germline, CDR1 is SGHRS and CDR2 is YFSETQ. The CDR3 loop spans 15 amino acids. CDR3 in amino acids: CASSLEDRAWEGYTF. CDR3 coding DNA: TGCGCCAGCAGCTTGGAGGACCGAGCCTGGGAGGGCTACACCTTC.

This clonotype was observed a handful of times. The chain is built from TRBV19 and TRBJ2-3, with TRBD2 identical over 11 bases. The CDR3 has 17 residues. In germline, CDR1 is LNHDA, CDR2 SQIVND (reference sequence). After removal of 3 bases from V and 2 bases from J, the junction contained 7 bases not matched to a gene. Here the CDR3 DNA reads TGTGCCAGTAGTATCTTCCGGACTAGCGGGTACACAGATACGCAGTATTTT. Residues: CASSIFRTSGYTDTQYF.